Sequencing of this TCR beta chain was carried out in a study of blood T cell repertoires in COVID-19 (dated by TCRdb to 2018 to 2021). Study-level background: Collaborator samples came from the United States, Italy and Spain and covered acute and convalescent phases of COVID-19. Deeply sampled blood TCRbeta repertoires from subjects exposed to, actively infected with, or recovered from COVID-19 were included in the dataset. HLA class I and class II types, where available, came from metadata supplied by the sample provider rather than from assay-based typing. Sample metadata almost always included a de-identified subject ID, COVID-19 status, age in years and sex. The prospective study material was composed of cDNA or gDNA derived from T cells, B-cell-depleted T cells, or PBMCs. The repertoires were made available in a free public database intended to serve as a resource for research on the immune response to SARS-CoV-2. The samples were drawn from two sources: the first 160 participants of the ongoing ImmuneRACE study, and fewer than 1,500 subjects contributed by 6 global collaborators. Findings and caveats that apply to the study as a whole: How much clinical and demographic metadata was included differed by source and by participant, and the metadata was provided uncurated.

Inclusive of the bounding cysteine and phenylalanine, the CDR3 is 17 residues long. Left in the record is the CDR3 DNA by itself, 51 bases read in frame from the first base. The germline V end is reduced by 6 bases and the J end by 2 bases; junction bases left unmatched: 15. From a lookup of the germline V gene, CDR1 and CDR2 are MDHEN and SYDVKM. TCRbeta CDR3 regions were amplified from genomic DNA using the immunoSEQ Assay, a bias-controlled multiplex PCR. Turning to the authors' computational methods: Within the assay, amplification of reference gene primers was used to estimate how many nucleated cells each sample contained. Sequence reads were collapsed and filtered to measure the absolute abundance of every unique TCRbeta CDR3 rearrangement. For each sample, productive Simpson clonality was calculated as the square root of Simpson's diversity index across productive rearrangements. In TCRdb, the immuneACCESS table is reduced to in-frame sequences with V and J assigned. These tables do not hold every clone; where another copy was compared, an unresolved V gene accounts for under half, and the others remain unexplained. That table supplies the V and J calls and clone size; D and trimming were determined from the DNA. The sample data list over 150,000 clones, and around 83% of these were observed just once. The ten largest clones take up 13% of the sample.

This clone appeared once. It has no known antigen specificity. No base quality values were provided; no much bigger clone lies one nucleotide off. The collaborating institutions used their own protocols to collect whole blood in K2EDTA tubes. Collaborator samples were shipped for TCRbeta analysis as frozen whole blood, isolated PBMCs, or DNA extracted from either sample type. This receptor was taken from a human donor in a cohort sampled during active COVID-19. The chain is encoded by TRBV28 joined to TRBJ2-7, with TRBD2 matching 8 junction bases. Sequenced input: peripheral blood. The CDR3 in this case is CASSLPSPGLGAYEQYF. The bases read TGTGCCAGCAGCCTTCCCAGCCCGGGACTAGGCGCCTACGAGCAGTACTTC.